Shown below are 24 T cell receptor beta chains from a single sample sequenced in a study of CD8 T cells in Susac syndrome. An amount of RNA that ranged from roughly 0.5 to 1 ug was reverse transcribed with random hexamers. TCRdb analysed the immunoSEQ multiplex PCR reads with MiXCR anew, one entry per CDR3 protein. The table has 210,000 or so distinct CDR3 sequences, 85% to 95% seen once. Sample: CD4+ T cells from PBMCs. Receptor source: a human donor with Susac syndrome.

The rearrangement links TRBV7-3 to TRBJ2-3, with 7 bases lining up with TRBD2. V dropped 7 bases and J dropped 2; count of bases not matched to a gene: 9. The germline V gene encodes CDR1 SGHTA and CDR2 FQGTGA. CDR3 length equals 15 residues. CDR3 sequence: CASTLWGGDTDTQYF. DNA of the CDR3: TGTGCCAGCACCCTTTGGGGGGGGGACACAGATACGCAGTATTTT.

V usage is TRBV20-1 and J usage is TRBJ1-2, with a tentative D call TRBD1 (5 bases). The ends were cut back, 0 bases at V and 3 bases at J, with 14 bases in the middle. Germline V gene lookup returns CDR1 DFQATT and CDR2 SNEGSKA (reference sequence). This CDR3 is 15 amino acids long. The CDR3 sequence: CSARDQSGGDYGYTF. The DNA of the CDR3 is TGCAGTGCTAGAGATCAGAGCGGGGGTGACTATGGCTACACCTTC.

V and J are TRBV5-5 and TRBJ2-2; TRBD1 might be the D (6 bases). This CDR3 contains 15 residues. Germline CDR1 SGHKS, CDR2 YYEKEE (reference sequence). V gave up 4 bases and J gave up 2 bases, with 12 bases separating them. The CDR3 is CASSGGTYNTGELFF. The CDR3 DNA reads TGTGCCAGCAGCGGTGGGACATACAACACCGGGGAGCTGTTTTTT. Combining the CDR3 with reference TRBV5-5 and TRBJ2-2 gives the whole variable domain DAGVTQSPTHLIKTRGQQVTLRCSPISGHKSVSWYQQVLGQGPQFIFQYYEKEERGRGNFPDRFSARQFPNYSSELNVNALLLGDSALYLCASSGGTYNTGELFFGEGSRLTVL.

The chain joins TRBV29-1 to TRBJ1-2; tentatively, D is TRBD1 (6 bases). The V gene lost 6 bases and the J gene lost 5 bases, with 13 bases spanning the gap. The CDR3 contains 12 residues. Germline CDR1 SQVTM, CDR2 ANQGSEA. The CDR3 region has the DNA TGCAGCGTCGCCATACAGGGTTATGGCTACACCTTC. As protein: CSVAIQGYGYTF. Full variable domain (remainder filled in from reference TRBV29-1 and TRBJ1-2): SAVISQKPSRDICQRGTSLTIQCQVDSQVTMMFWYRQQPGQSLTLIATANQGSEATYESGFVIDKFPISRPNLTFSTLTVSNMSPEDSSIYLCSVAIQGYGYTFGSGTRLTVV.

This clonotype has only a few counts. The chain uses TRBV12-3 or TRBV12-4 and TRBJ1-1, with 8 bases matching TRBD1. The CDR3 spans 14 residues. The V segment lost 0 bases and the J segment 3 bases; nucleotides outside the gene matches: 0. The CDR3 coding sequence is TGTGCCAGCAGTTTAGCACAGGGGGACACTGAAGCTTTCTTT. It specifies CASSLAQGDTEAFF.

The chain recombines TRBV20-1 with TRBJ2-7, with a possible D match to TRBD2 (5 bases). CDR1 DFQATT and CDR2 SNEGSKA come from the germline V gene (reference sequence). The length of the CDR3 is 14 residues. V was trimmed by 6 bases and J by 0 bases, leaving 15 bases between them. As DNA, the CDR3 is TGCAGTGCCACACGGGATACGGACTCCTACGAGCAGTACTTC. Amino acids: CSATRDTDSYEQYF.

The J gene is TRBJ1-2, the V gene TRBV20-1; D possibly corresponds to TRBD1 (5 bases). The V end was cut by 4 bases, the J end by 2 bases, with 17 bases between. This CDR3 contains 15 residues. Germline V gene lookup returns CDR1 DFQATT and CDR2 SNEGSKA (reference sequence). In nucleotides, the CDR3 is TGCAGTGCTAACCCCGCCAGGGAAGGGAACTATGGCTACACCTTC. Translating it yields CSANPAREGNYGYTF.

This clonotype was seen once. For the CDR3, the DNA is TGTGCCAGCAGCGTGAGCGGTCACCAAAGCGGGGAGCTGTTTTTT. This sequence encodes CASSVSGHQSGELFF. The chain joins TRBV9 to TRBJ2-2; D perhaps matches TRBD2 (5 bases). Germline V CDR1 and CDR2: SGDLS, YYNGEE. Trimming pared 2 bases from V and 7 bases from J, leaving 15 bases between. The CDR3 totals 15 residues.

This chain joins TRBV30 and TRBJ1-2; D uncertain. This CDR3 is 14 amino acids long. V was clipped by 0 bases and J by 4 bases, with 12 bases between them. CDR1 and CDR2 (germline): GTSNPN, SVGIG (reference sequence). CDR3 loop: CAWSVGPTLYGYTF. The CDR3, as DNA: TGTGCCTGGAGTGTAGGGCCCACCCTCTATGGCTACACCTTC.

The chain's CDR3 is CASSPDILNTEAFF. DNA of the CDR3: TGCGCCAGCAGCCCGGACATTCTGAACACTGAAGCTTTCTTT. The chain carries TRBV5-1 and TRBJ1-1; possible D gene TRBD1, 5 bases. V was shortened by 4 bases and J by 0 bases, with 10 bases between the two germline ends. Germline V gene sequence: CDR1 SGHRS, CDR2 YFSETQ. This CDR3 region has 14 residues.

The genes are TRBV29-1 and TRBJ1-3; D ambiguous. V was trimmed by 2 bases and J by 1 base, leaving 15 bases between them. The CDR3 contains 16 residues. Germline CDR1 SQVTM, CDR2 ANQGSEA. CDR3 region: CSVELGGVGSGNTIYF. The DNA for the CDR3 is TGCAGCGTTGAACTCGGCGGGGTGGGTTCTGGAAACACCATATATTTT.

The chain is built from TRBV11-2 and TRBJ2-3, with a possible D match to TRBD2 (6 bases). V shed 4 bases and J shed 0 bases, with 11 bases lying between them. The CDR3 is 15 amino acids. The V gene's germline CDR1 is SGHAT and CDR2 FQNNGV. The CDR3, as DNA: TGTGCCAGCAGCTCCTACGGGGGTAGCACAGATACGCAGTATTTT. Protein product: CASSSYGGSTDTQYF.

This chain joins TRBV19 and TRBJ1-1; no clear D. The CDR3 contains 11 residues. Trimming left V 7 bases short and J 3 bases short, with 6 bases between. CDR1 and CDR2 from the germline V gene are LNHDA and SQIVND (reference sequence). The chain's CDR3 is CASTADTEAFF. Here the CDR3 DNA reads TGTGCCAGTACCGCAGACACTGAAGCTTTCTTT.

The gene calls are TRBV24-1 and TRBJ2-7; D unclear. The V and J ends lost 6 bases and 3 bases respectively, with 11 bases between them. CDR3 length: 13 residues. The germline V gene has CDR1 KGHDR and CDR2 SFDVKD. The CDR3 here is CATSSINFYEQYF. CDR3 in DNA: TGTGCCACCAGTAGCATAAACTTCTACGAGCAGTACTTC.

The chain recombines TRBV7-2 with TRBJ2-2; the match to TRBD2 covers 13 bases. Trimming removed 5 bases from V and 2 bases from J; junction bases left unmatched: 5. This CDR3 is built from 17 residues. Germline CDR1 and CDR2: SGHTA and FQGNSA. The DNA of the CDR3 is TGTGCCAGCAGCCCCCGACTAGCGGGGGGCAACACCGGGGAGCTGTTTTTT. Protein: CASSPRLAGGNTGELFF.

This sequence joins TRBV5-1 and TRBJ2-7; D is uncertain. Looked up from germline, CDR1 is SGHRS and CDR2 is YFSETQ. The CDR3 extends over 14 amino acids. V gave up 0 bases and J gave up 2 bases, with 9 bases separating them. The CDR3 DNA reads as TGCGCCAGCAGCTTGGGGTCCTTAGCCTACGAGCAGTACTTC. Protein: CASSLGSLAYEQYF. The variable domain in full, with the rest retrieved from reference TRBV5-1 and TRBJ2-7, is KAGVTQTPRYLIKTRGQQVTLSCSPISGHRSVSWYQQTPGQGLQFLFEYFSETQRNKGNFPGRFSGRQFSNSRSEMNVSTLELGDSALYLCASSLGSLAYEQYFGPGTRLTVT.

CDR3 in DNA: TGTGCCAGCTCACCGTCAGGGACAGTTTATGGCTACACCTTC. It codes for CASSPSGTVYGYTF. The V gene is TRBV18, the J gene TRBJ1-2, with TRBD1 identical over 7 bases. The CDR3 length is 14 residues. Germline V lookup: CDR1 KGHSH, CDR2 LQKENI. V trimming: 3 bases; J trimming: 5 bases; junction bases outside the gene matches: 6.

This clonotype was seen a few times. This rearrangement joins TRBV7-2 to TRBJ1-2; no reliable D call. V gave up 5 bases and J gave up 4 bases, with 11 bases separating them. The CDR3 extends over 13 amino acids. Germline CDR1 and CDR2: SGHTA and FQGNSA. The CDR3: CASSPGRTYGYTF. CDR3 sequence (DNA): TGTGCCAGCAGCCCTGGACGGACCTATGGCTACACCTTC. Using reference TRBV7-2 and TRBJ1-2 for the parts outside the CDR3, the full variable domain is GAGVSQSPSNKVTEKGKDVELRCDPISGHTALYWYRQSLGQGLEFLIYFQGNSAPDKSGLPSDRFSAERTGGSVSTLTIQRTQQEDSAVYLCASSPGRTYGYTFGSGTRLTVV.

The chain couples TRBV28 to TRBJ2-7; 7 bases agree with TRBD1. The CDR3 runs to 15 residues. Germline lookup yields CDR1 MDHEN and CDR2 SYDVKM. The V gene end was trimmed by 4 bases and the J gene end by 0 bases; junction bases not matched to a gene: 6. The CDR3 protein is CASSYPGQSSYEQYF. The CDR3 DNA follows: TGTGCCAGCAGTTACCCGGGACAGAGCTCCTACGAGCAGTACTTC.

CDR3 region: CASSLGTATEAFF. CDR3 in DNA: TGTGCCAGCTCACTAGGGACAGCCACTGAAGCTTTCTTT. The gene calls are TRBV18 and TRBJ1-1; the match to TRBD1 covers 7 bases. After removal of 4 bases from V and 4 bases from J, the junction contained 3 bases not matched to a gene. The CDR3 contains 13 residues. Germline CDR1 reads KGHSH; CDR2 reads LQKENI.

V and J are TRBV30 and TRBJ1-4; D gene uncertain. Per the germline V gene, CDR1 is GTSNPN and CDR2 is SVGIG (reference sequence). The CDR3 totals 15 residues. Deletions cut 2 bases from V and 7 bases from J, with 17 bases between. The CDR3 region is CAWSPGPPRGEKLFF. The CDR3 coding sequence is TGTGCCTGGAGTCCCGGACCTCCGCGGGGTGAAAAACTGTTTTTT. Drawing the rest from reference TRBV30 and TRBJ1-4, the complete variable domain is SQTIHQWPATLVQPVGSPLSLECTVEGTSNPNLYWYRQAAGRGLQLLFYSVGIGQISSEVPQNLSASRPQDRQFILSSKKLLLSDSGFYLCAWSPGPPRGEKLFFGSGTQLSVL.

The V and J genes are TRBV4-2 and TRBJ1-4, with D unclear. This CDR3 region has 13 residues. Trimming shortened V by 6 bases and J by 13 bases, and 18 bases separated the two germline ends. CDR1 and CDR2 (germline): LGHNA, YNFKEQ. The CDR3 region is CASSGELREGLFF. CDR3 DNA: TGTGCCAGCAGTGGCGAGTTGAGGGAGGGACTGTTTTTT.

The sample holds one count of this clonotype. V gene TRBV4-2 combines with J gene TRBJ2-1, with 11 bases lining up with TRBD2. CDR1 is LGHNA and CDR2 is YNFKEQ in the germline V gene. The CDR3 has 14 residues. V lost 3 bases and J lost 8; bases outside the gene matches: 3. In nucleotides, the CDR3 is TGTGCCAGCAGCCATAGGGGACTAGCGGATGAGCAGTTCTTC. It codes for CASSHRGLADEQFF.

This chain joins TRBV14 and TRBJ2-7; a possible D gene is TRBD2 (6 bases). The CDR3 is 17 amino acids. The germline V gene encodes CDR1 SGHDN and CDR2 FVKESK. V was trimmed by 4 bases and J by 7 bases, leaving 26 bases between them. This CDR3 is CASSPIRDSTGLREQYF. The CDR3 DNA follows: TGTGCCAGCAGCCCCATCCGGGACTCCACGGGACTGAGAGAGCAGTACTTC.